One T cell receptor beta chain is described in this entry. No antigen is known for it. No base quality values were provided; no much bigger clone lies one nucleotide off. This entry is derived from a study of early T cells in non-severe SARS-CoV-2 infection (dated by TCRdb to the early 2020s). Describing the broader study: Bulk RNA from unsorted whole blood was used for TCR sequencing, so alpha and beta chains could not be paired. Broader findings and caveats from the paper: Matching against VDJdb was skewed toward anti-spike CD8 responses, likely underestimated virus-specific expansions, and missed private and CD4 specificities.

Library preparation was by 5' RACE. TCRdb shows the sequencer as NextSeq 500. In the TCR library protocol, unique molecular identifiers were attached to individual cDNA molecules to correct for PCR bias and sequencing error. TCR alpha and beta chains were both sequenced, and the abundances of alpha and beta sequences in each sample were closely correlated with each other. In the authors' own workflow: V gene, J gene and CDR3 annotation of TCR sequences was performed with Decombinator V4. Expanded TCRs were defined as changing significantly between any two time points under a Poisson model with p below 0.0001. TCR abundances were normalised to the total number of TCRs sequenced in each sample and reported as counts per million. A search of VDJdb, accessed on 1 November 2021, was run for TCRs annotated to CMV, EBV and SARS-CoV-2, with TCRs annotated for multiple antigens excluded. Through fastp at Q25 and MiXCR, TCRdb rebuilt clones from the public reads, retaining in-frame beta chains. Records with the same CDR3 protein are collapsed into one entry carrying the most frequent genes and DNA. The V and J calls reflect TCRdb's pipeline rather than the authors' work. The sample table records nearly 90,000 distinct CDR3 sequences; over 13% of these occur just once. Of the sample, roughly 7% falls within the top ten clones.

A case-control design nested within a healthcare worker cohort in London, UK, was used, with weekly nasopharyngeal swab PCR tests and blood sampling performed. Healthcare workers were recruited during the week of the UK lockdown, between 23 and 31 March 2020, and followed weekly for up to about 15 weeks. The source of this sequence is an adult who was a healthcare worker with PCR-confirmed SARS-CoV-2 infection or an uninfected control (not recorded which). The sample comprised whole blood.

The nucleotides read TGTGCCAGCATAAATAACCACGCCTTGACGCTCAATCAGCCCCAGCATTTT. This is translated as CASINNHALTLNQPQHF. The chain joins TRBV19 to TRBJ1-5, with the D gene call left open. The CDR3 has 17 amino acids, counting the end cysteine and phenylalanine. Only the CDR3 DNA stays, 51 bases, in frame from base 1. Based on the germline V gene (reference sequence), the CDR1 and CDR2 sequences are LNHDA and SQIVND. Trimming removed 9 bases from V and 3 bases from J, leaving 24 bases between the germline ends. Reference TRBV19 and TRBJ1-5 genes cover what lies past the CDR3, so the full variable domain is DGGITQSPKYLFRKEGQNVTLSCEQNLNHDAMYWYRQDPGQGLRLIYYSQIVNDFQKGDIAEGYSVSREKKESFPLTVTSAQKNPTAFYLCASINNHALTLNQPQHFGDGTRLSIL.